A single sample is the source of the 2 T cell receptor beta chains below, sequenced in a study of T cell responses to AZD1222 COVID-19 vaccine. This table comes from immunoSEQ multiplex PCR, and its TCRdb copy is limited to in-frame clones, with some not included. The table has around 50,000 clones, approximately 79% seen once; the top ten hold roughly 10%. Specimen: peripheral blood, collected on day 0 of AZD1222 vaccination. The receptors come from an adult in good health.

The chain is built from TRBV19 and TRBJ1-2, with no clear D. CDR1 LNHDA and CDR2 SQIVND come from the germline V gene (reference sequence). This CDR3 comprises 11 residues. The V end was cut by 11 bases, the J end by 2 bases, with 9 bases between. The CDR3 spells CASGYNYGYTF. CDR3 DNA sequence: TGTGCCTCTGGGTACAACTATGGCTACACCTTC.

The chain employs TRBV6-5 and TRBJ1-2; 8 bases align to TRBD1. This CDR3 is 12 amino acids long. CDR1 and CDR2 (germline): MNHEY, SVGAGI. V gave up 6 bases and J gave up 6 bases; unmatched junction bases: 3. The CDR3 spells CASSQDRDGYTF. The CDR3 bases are TGTGCCAGCAGCCAGGACAGGGATGGCTACACCTTC.